This TCR beta chain originates from a study of graft-versus-host responses after intestinal transplantation. Study as a whole: Recipients were given multivisceral, liver-intestinal, or isolated intestinal transplants. Every recipient had anti-thymocyte globulin induction and approximately three years of tacrolimus plus steroids. The study, taken as a whole, reports: Detection of GvH clones occurred in recipient marrow, and some had their first appearance in ileum or blood.

Generated by immunoSEQ multiplex PCR, the TCRdb table keeps only in-frame clones and is missing some. In the table there are some 76,000 clones, around 87% of which are singletons. The CDR3 spans 16 residues. Germline CDR1 reads GTSNPN; CDR2 reads SVGIG (reference sequence). V was trimmed by 4 bases and J by 0 bases, leaving 13 bases between them. This clone was detected only once. Its antigen is undetermined. This sample comprised unstimulated CD8+ T cells sorted from spleen or lymph node cells, obtained before transplant. This clonotype originated in a human donor who was the organ donor for an intestinal transplant. The chain has TRBV30 and TRBJ1-6; D might be TRBD1 (5 bases). CDR3 sequence: CAWMGPLSSYNSPLHF. CDR3 DNA sequence: TGTGCCTGGATGGGACCGCTCAGCTCCTATAATTCACCCCTCCACTTT. The whole variable domain, filled in from reference TRBV30 and TRBJ1-6, reads SQTIHQWPATLVQPVGSPLSLECTVEGTSNPNLYWYRQAAGRGLQLLFYSVGIGQISSEVPQNLSASRPQDRQFILSSKKLLLSDSGFYLCAWMGPLSSYNSPLHFGNGTRLTVT.